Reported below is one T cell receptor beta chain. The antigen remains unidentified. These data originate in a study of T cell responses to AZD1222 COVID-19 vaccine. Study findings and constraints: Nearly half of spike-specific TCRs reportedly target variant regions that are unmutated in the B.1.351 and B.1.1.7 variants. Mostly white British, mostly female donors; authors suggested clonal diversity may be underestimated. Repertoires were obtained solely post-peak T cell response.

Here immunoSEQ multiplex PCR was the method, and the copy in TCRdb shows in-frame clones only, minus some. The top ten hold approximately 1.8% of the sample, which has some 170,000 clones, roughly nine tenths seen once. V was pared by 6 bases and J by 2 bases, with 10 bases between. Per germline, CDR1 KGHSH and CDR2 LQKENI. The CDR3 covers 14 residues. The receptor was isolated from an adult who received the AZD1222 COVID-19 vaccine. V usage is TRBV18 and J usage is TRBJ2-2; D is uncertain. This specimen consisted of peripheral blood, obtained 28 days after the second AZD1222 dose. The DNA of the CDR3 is TGTGCCAGCTCGACCGGGTCCAACACCGGGGAGCTGTTTTTT. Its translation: CASSTGSNTGELFF.